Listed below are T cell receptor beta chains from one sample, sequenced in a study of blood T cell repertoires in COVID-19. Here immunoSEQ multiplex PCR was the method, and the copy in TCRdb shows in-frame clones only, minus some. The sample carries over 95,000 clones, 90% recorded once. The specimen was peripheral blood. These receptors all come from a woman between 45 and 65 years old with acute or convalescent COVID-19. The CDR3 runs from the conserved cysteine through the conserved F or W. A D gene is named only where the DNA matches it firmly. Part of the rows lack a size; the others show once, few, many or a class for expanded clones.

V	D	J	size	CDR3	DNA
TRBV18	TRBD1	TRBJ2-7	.	CASSPRDRVRQYF	TGTGCCAGCTCACCACGGGACAGGGTCCGGCAGTACTTC
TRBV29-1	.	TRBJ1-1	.	CSVATTEAFF	TGCAGCGTCGCTACCACTGAAGCTTTCTTT
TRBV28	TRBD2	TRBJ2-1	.	CASSTTSGIGSYNEQFF	TGTGCCAGCAGTACGACTAGCGGGATAGGGTCCTACAATGAGCAGTTCTTC
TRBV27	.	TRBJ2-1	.	CASRSTPTNNEQFF	TGTGCCAGCCGGTCCACCCCTACGAACAATGAGCAGTTCTTC
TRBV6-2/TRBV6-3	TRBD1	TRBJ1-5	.	CASSYSDRDRDAYSNQPQHF	TGTGCCAGCAGTTACTCGGACCGGGACAGGGACGCGTATAGCAATCAGCCCCAGCATTTT
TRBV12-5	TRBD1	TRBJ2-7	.	CASGLGGQGVPYEQYF	TGTGCTAGTGGTTTGGGGGGACAGGGCGTACCCTACGAGCAGTACTTC
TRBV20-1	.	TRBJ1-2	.	CSASRGARDGYTF	TGCAGTGCTAGTCGGGGGGCGCGAGATGGCTACACCTTC
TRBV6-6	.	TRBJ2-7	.	CASSYSSAGYEQYF	TGTGCCAGCAGTTACTCATCAGCAGGCTACGAGCAGTACTTC
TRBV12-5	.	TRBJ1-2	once	CASGLVLGQRNYVGYTF	TGTGCTAGTGGTTTGGTACTTGGACAAAGAAACTATGTCGGCTACACCTTC
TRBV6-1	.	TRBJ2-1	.	CASSERYRGNEQFF	TGTGCCAGCAGTGAAAGGTATAGGGGGAATGAGCAGTTCTTC
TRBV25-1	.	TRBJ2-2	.	CASSDGRTGELFF	TGTGCCAGCAGTGACGGGAGAACCGGGGAGCTGTTTTTT
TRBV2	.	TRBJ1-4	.	CASKTLPNEKLFF	TGTGCCAGCAAGACTCTTCCAAATGAAAAACTGTTTTTT
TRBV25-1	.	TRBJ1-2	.	CASSPPLAHYGYTF	TGTGCCAGCTCGCCCCCTCTAGCACACTATGGCTACACCTTC
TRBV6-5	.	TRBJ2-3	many	CASRSRGISADTQYF	TGTGCCAGCAGGTCTCGCGGGATCTCCGCAGATACGCAGTATTTT
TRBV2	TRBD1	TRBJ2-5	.	CASHKGGGETQYF	TGTGCCAGCCATAAAGGGGGCGGCGAGACCCAGTACTTC
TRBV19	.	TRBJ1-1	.	CASSLAMNTEAFF	TGTGCCAGTTCCCTAGCTATGAACACTGAAGCTTTCTTT
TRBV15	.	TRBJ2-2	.	CATSSSEERPTGELFF	TGTGCCACCAGCAGTTCCGAGGAGCGTCCCACCGGGGAGCTGTTTTTT
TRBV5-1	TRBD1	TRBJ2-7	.	CASSRMSTGTGVLEQYF	TGCGCCAGCAGCCGAATGTCAACCGGGACAGGGGTTTTAGAGCAGTACTTC
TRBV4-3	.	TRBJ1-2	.	CASSQDTGLYGYTF	TGCGCCAGCAGCCAAGACACAGGGCTCTATGGCTACACCTTC
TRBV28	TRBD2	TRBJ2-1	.	CASSMTLAGESYNEQFF	TGTGCCAGCAGTATGACTTTAGCGGGGGAATCCTACAATGAGCAGTTCTTC
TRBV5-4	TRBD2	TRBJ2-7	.	CASSLLTRELSEQYF	TGTGCCAGCAGCTTGCTCACGCGGGAGCTCTCCGAGCAGTACTTC
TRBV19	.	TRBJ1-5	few	CASSIQGGNQPQHF	TGTGCCAGTAGTATACAAGGGGGCAATCAGCCCCAGCATTTT
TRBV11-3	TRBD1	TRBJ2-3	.	CASSRTGGVTDTQYF	TGTGCCAGCAGCCGCACAGGGGGCGTTACAGATACGCAGTATTTT
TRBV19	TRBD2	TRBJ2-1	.	CASIGTSGHSYNEQFF	TGTGCCAGTATAGGGACTAGCGGCCACTCCTACAATGAGCAGTTCTTC
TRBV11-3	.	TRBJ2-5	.	CASSLWAGETQYF	TGTGCCAGCAGCTTATGGGCAGGAGAGACCCAGTACTTC
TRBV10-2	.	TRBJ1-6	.	CASSESRGGLNSPLHF	TGCGCCAGCAGTGAGTCCCGAGGGGGTCTTAATTCACCCCTCCACTTT
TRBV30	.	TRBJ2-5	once	CAWRDRGEVQYF	TGTGCCTGGAGGGACCGCGGGGAGGTCCAGTACTTC
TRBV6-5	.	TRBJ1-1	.	CASVGHLNTEAFF	TGTGCCAGTGTGGGACACTTGAACACTGAAGCTTTCTTT